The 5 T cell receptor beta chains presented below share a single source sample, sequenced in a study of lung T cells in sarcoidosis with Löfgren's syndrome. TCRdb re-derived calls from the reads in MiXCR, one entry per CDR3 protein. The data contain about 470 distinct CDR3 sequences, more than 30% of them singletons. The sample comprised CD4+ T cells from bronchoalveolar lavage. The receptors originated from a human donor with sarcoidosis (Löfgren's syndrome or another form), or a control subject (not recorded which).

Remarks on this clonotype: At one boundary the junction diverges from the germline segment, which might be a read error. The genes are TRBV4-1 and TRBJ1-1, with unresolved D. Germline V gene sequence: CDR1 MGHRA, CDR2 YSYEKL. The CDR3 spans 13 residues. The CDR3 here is CASGQDQNTEAFF. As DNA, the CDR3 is TGCGCCAGCGGCCAGGATCAGAACACTGAAGCTTTCTTC.

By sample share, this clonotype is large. CDR3 in DNA: TGTGCCAGCAGCCAAGAAGAAGGGTCACCCCTCCACTTT. Translating it yields CASSQEEGSPLHF. The rearrangement joins TRBV3-1 to TRBJ1-6; no firm D call. The CDR3 sequence is 13 residues long. Germline lookup yields CDR1 LGHDT and CDR2 YNNKEL (reference sequence). V gave up 0 bases and J gave up 10 bases, with 7 bases separating them.

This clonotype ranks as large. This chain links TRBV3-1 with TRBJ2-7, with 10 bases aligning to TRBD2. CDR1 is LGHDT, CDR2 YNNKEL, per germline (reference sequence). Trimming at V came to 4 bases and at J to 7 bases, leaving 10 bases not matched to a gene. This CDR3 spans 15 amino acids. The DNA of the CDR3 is TGTGCCAGCAGCCTACGGCTAGCGGGAGAAGGTGAGCAGTACTTC. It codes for CASSLRLAGEGEQYF.

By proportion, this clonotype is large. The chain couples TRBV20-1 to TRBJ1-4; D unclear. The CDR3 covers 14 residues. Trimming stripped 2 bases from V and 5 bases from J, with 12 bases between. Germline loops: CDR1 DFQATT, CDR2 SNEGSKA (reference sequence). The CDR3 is CSARIPASNEKLFF. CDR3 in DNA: TGCAGTGCTAGAATCCCCGCCTCGAATGAAAAACTGTTTTTT.

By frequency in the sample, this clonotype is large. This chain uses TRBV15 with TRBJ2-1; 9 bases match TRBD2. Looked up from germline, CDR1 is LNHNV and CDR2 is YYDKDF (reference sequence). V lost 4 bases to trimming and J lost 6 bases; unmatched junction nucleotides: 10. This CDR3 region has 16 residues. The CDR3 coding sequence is TGTGCCACCAGCATCCCCCCGGCGGGAGGGATCAATGAGCAGTTCTTC. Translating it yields CATSIPPAGGINEQFF.